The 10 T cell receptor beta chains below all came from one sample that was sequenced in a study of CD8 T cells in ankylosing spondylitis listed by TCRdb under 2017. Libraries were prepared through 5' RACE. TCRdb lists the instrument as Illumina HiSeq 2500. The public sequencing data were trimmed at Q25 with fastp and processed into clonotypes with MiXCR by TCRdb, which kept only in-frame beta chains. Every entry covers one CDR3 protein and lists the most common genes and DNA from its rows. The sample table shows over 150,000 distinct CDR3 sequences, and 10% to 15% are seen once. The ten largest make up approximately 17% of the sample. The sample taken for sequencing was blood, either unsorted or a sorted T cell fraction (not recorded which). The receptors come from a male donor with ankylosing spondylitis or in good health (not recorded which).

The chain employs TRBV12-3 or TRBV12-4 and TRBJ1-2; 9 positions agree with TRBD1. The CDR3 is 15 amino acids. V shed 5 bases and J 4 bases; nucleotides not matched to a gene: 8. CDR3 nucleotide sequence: TGTGCCAGCAGTCGGCACAGGGGGCACCCCTATGGCTACACCTTC. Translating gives CASSRHRGHPYGYTF.

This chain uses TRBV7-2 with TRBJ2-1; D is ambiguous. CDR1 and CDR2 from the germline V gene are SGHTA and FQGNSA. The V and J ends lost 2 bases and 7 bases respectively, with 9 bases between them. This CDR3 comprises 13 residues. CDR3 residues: CASSLQKKNEQFF. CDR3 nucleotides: TGTGCCAGCAGCTTACAGAAGAAGAATGAGCAGTTCTTC.

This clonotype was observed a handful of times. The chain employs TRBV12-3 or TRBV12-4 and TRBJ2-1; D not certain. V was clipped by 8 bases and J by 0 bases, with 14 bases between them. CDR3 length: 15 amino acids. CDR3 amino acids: CASAAPAHSYNEQFF. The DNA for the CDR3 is TGTGCCAGCGCCGCCCCGGCGCACTCCTACAATGAGCAGTTCTTC.

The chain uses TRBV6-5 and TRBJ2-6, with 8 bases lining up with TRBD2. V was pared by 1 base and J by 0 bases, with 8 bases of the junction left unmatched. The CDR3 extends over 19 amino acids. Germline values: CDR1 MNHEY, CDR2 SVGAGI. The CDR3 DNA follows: TGTGCCAGCAGTTACTATCTGACTAGCGCAAGCTCTGGGGCCAACGTCCTGACTTTC. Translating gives CASSYYLTSASSGANVLTF.

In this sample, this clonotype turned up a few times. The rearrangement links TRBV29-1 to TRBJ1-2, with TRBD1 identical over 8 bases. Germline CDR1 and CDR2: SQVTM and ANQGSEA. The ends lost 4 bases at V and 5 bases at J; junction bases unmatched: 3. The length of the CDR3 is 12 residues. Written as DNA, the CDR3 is TGCAGCGTTGGGACAGGGAATTATGGCTACACCTTC. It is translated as CSVGTGNYGYTF.

CDR3 protein: CASSPSPSGGRTEAFF. In nucleotides, the CDR3 is TGTGCCAGCAGCCCAAGCCCGTCAGGTGGAAGAACTGAAGCTTTCTTT. The chain couples TRBV4-2 to TRBJ1-1; D not certain. Germline V CDR1 and CDR2: LGHNA, YNFKEQ. This CDR3 comprises 16 residues. V lost 4 bases and J 5 bases, leaving 20 bases between the germline ends.

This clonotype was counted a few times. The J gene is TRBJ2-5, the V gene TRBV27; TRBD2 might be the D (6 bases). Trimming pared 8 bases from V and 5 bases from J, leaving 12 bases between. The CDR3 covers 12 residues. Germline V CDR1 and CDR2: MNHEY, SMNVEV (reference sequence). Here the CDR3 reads CASRAGGETQYF. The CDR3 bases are TGTGCCAGCCGAGCGGGTGGGGAGACCCAGTACTTC.

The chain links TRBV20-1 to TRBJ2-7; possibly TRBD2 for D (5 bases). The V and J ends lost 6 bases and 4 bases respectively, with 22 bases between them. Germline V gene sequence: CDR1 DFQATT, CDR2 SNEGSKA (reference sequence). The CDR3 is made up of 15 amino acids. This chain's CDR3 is CSATSRTSADYEQYF. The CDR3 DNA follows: TGCAGTGCAACTTCCCGGACTTCAGCAGATTACGAGCAGTACTTC.

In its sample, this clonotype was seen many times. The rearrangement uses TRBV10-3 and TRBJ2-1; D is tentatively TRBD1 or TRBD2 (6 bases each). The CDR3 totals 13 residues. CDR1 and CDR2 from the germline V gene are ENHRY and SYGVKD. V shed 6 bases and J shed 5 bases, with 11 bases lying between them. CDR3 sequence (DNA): TGTGCCATCAGGGAGGGGGTAAACAATGAGCAGTTCTTC. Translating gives CAIREGVNNEQFF.

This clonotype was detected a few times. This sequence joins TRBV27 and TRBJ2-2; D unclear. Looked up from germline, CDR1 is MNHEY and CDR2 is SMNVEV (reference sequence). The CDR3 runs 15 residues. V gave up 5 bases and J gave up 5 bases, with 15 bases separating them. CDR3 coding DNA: TGTGCCAGCAGTCCAGACGGTAGAATGACCGGGGAGCTGTTTTTT. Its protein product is CASSPDGRMTGELFF.